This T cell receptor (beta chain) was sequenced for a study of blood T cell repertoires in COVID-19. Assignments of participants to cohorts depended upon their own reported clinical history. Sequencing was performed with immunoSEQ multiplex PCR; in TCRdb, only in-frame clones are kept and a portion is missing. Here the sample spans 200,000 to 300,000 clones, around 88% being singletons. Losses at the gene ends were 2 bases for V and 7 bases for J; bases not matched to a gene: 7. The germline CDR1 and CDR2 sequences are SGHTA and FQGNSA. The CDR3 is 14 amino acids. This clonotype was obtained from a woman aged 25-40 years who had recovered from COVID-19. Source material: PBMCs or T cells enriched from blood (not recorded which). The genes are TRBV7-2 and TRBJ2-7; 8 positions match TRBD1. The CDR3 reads CASSLQGAWGEQYF. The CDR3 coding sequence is TGTGCCAGCAGCTTACAGGGGGCGTGGGGAGAGCAGTACTTC.